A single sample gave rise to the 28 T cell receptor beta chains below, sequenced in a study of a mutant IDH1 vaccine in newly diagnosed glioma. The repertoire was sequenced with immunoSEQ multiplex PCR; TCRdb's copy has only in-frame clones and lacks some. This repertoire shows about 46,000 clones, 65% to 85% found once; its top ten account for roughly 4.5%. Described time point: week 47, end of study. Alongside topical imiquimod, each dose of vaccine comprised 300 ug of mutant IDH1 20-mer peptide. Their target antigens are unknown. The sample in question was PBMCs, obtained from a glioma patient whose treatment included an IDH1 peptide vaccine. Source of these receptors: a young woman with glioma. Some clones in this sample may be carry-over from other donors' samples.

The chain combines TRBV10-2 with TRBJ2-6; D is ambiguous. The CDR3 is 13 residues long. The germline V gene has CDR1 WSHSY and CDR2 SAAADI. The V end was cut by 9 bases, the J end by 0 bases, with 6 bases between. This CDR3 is CARGPSGANVLTF. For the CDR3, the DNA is TGCGCCAGAGGTCCCTCTGGGGCCAACGTCCTGACTTTC.

The CDR3 DNA is TGCGCCAGCAGCCCCACCCCGGGCAGGGGCTACGAGCAGTACTTC. Translated, it gives CASSPTPGRGYEQYF. The chain combines TRBV5-1 with TRBJ2-7; a weak D match, TRBD1 (6 bases). V lost 4 bases, J lost 3 bases, and 17 bases lay in between. The CDR3 contains 15 residues. Germline loops: CDR1 SGHRS, CDR2 YFSETQ.

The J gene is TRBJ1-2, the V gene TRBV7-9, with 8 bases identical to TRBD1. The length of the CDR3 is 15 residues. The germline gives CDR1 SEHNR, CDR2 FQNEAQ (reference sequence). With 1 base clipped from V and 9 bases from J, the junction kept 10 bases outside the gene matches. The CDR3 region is CASSLEETGGRSYTF. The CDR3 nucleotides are TGTGCCAGCAGCTTAGAAGAAACAGGGGGACGCAGCTACACCTTC.

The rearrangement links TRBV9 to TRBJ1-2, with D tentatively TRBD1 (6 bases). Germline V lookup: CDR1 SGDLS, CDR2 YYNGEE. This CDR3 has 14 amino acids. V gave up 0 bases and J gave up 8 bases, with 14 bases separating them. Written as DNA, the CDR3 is TGTGCCAGCAGCGTAGCAAGGGGGGACTCAGGCTACACCTTC. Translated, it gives CASSVARGDSGYTF.

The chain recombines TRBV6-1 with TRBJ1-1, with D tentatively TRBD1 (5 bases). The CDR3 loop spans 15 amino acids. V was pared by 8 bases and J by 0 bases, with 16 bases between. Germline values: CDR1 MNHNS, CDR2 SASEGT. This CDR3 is CASAESTAMNTEAFF. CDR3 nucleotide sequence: TGTGCCAGCGCGGAGTCGACAGCCATGAACACTGAAGCTTTCTTT.

CDR3 DNA sequence: TGCGCCAGCAGCCAAGTTTCCCAAGAGACCCAGTACTTC. Its translation: CASSQVSQETQYF. The V call is TRBV4-1, the J call TRBJ2-5; D is ambiguous. V was trimmed by 1 base and J by 1 base, leaving 4 bases between them. Looked up from germline, CDR1 is MGHRA and CDR2 is YSYEKL. This CDR3 contains 13 residues.

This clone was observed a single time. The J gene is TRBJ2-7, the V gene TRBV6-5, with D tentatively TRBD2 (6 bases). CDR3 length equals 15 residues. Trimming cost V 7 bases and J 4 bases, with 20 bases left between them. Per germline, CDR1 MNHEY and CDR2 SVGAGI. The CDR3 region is CASTTILAGSYEQYF. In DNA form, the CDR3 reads TGTGCCAGCACTACGATTCTTGCGGGATCATACGAGCAGTACTTC.

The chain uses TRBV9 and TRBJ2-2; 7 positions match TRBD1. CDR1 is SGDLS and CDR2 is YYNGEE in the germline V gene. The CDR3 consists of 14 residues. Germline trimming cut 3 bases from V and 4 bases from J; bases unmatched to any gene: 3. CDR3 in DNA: TGTGCCAGCAGCGAGACAGGGCGCACCGGGGAGCTGTTTTTT. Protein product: CASSETGRTGELFF.

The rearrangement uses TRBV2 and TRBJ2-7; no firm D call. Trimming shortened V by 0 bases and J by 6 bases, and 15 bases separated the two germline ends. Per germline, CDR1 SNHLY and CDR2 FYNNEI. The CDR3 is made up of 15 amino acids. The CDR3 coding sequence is TGTGCCAGCAGTGAAGCGGTCCTAGTAGGTGGCGAGCAGTACTTC. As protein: CASSEAVLVGGEQYF.

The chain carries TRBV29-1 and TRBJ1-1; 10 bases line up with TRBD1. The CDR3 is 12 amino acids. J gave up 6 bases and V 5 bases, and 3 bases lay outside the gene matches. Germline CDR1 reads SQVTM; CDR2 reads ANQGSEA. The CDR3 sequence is CSVTGTGAEAFF. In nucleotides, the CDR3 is TGCAGCGTTACCGGGACAGGGGCTGAAGCTTTCTTT.

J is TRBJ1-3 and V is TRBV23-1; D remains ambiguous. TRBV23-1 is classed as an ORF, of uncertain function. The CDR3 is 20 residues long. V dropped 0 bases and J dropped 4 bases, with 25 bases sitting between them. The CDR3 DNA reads TGCGCCAGCAGTCAATCATTTCGGGTAAGGGAGCGGGAGAAGGGAAACACCATATATTTT. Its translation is CASSQSFRVREREKGNTIYF.

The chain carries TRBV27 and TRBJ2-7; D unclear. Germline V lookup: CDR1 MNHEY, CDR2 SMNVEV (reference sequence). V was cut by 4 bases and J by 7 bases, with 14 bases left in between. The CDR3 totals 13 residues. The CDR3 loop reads CASSWVGTAEQYF. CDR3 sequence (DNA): TGTGCCAGCAGTTGGGTGGGAACGGCAGAGCAGTACTTC.

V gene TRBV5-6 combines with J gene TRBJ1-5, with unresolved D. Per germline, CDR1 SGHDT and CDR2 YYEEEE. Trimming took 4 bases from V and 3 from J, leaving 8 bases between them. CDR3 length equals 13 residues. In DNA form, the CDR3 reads TGTGCCAGCAGCCCCGGGAACAATCAGCCCCAGCATTTT. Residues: CASSPGNNQPQHF.

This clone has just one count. The CDR3 bases are TGTGCCAGCAGTTTATCACCCGGGGGCGCCTACGAGCAGTACTTC. It yields the protein CASSLSPGGAYEQYF. This rearrangement joins TRBV27 to TRBJ2-7; either TRBD1 or TRBD2 may supply D (6 bases each). The CDR3 extends over 15 amino acids. Germline CDR1 MNHEY, CDR2 SMNVEV (reference sequence). Trimming pared 0 bases from V and 2 bases from J, leaving 11 bases between.

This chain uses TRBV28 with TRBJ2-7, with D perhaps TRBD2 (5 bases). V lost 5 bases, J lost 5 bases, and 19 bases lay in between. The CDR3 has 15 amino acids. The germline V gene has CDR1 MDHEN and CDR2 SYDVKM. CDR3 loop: CASSQPGVVFHEQYF. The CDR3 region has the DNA TGTGCCAGCAGTCAACCCGGGGTAGTGTTCCACGAGCAGTACTTC.

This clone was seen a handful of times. CDR3 nucleotide sequence: TGTGCCAGCAGCCAAGTACAGGGCCCCTATGGCTACACCTTC. Its translation: CASSQVQGPYGYTF. The chain has TRBV14 and TRBJ1-2; the D gene is possibly TRBD1 (6 bases). The CDR3 loop spans 14 amino acids. The germline V and J ends were trimmed by 1 base and 4 bases, with 10 bases remaining between them. Germline V gene data show CDR1 as SGHDN and CDR2 as FVKESK. Drawing the rest from reference TRBV14 and TRBJ1-2, the complete variable domain is EAGVTQFPSHSVIEKGQTVTLRCDPISGHDNLYWYRRVMGKEIKFLLHFVKESKQDESGMPNNRFLAERTGGTYSTLKVQPAELEDSGVYFCASSQVQGPYGYTFGSGTRLTVV.

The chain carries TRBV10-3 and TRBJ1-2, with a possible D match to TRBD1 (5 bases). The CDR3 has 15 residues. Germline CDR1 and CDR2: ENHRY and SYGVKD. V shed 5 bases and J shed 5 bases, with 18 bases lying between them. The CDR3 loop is CAISQTGDALYGYTF. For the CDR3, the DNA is TGTGCCATCAGTCAAACCGGGGACGCATTATATGGCTACACCTTC.

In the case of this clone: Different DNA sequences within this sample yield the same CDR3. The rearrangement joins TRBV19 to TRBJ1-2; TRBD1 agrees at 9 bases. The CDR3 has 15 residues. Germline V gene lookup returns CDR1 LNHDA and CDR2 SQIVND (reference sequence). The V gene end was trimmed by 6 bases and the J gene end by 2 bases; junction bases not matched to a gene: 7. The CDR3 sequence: CASRTQDRGNYGYTF. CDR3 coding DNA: TGTGCCAGTAGGACGCAGGACAGGGGAAACTATGGCTACACCTTC.

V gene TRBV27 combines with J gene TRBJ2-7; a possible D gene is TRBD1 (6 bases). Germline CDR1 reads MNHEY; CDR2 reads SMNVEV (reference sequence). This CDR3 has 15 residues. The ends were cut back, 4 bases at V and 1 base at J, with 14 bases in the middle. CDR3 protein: CASSSKPDRSYEQYF. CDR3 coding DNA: TGTGCCAGCAGTTCAAAACCCGACAGGTCCTACGAGCAGTACTTC.

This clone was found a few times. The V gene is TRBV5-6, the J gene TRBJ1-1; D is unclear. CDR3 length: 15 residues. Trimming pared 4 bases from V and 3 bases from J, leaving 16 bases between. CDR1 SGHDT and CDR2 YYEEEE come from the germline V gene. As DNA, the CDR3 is TGTGCCAGCAGCGCCCTGGGGAGTGGGTACACTGAAGCTTTCTTT. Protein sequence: CASSALGSGYTEAFF.

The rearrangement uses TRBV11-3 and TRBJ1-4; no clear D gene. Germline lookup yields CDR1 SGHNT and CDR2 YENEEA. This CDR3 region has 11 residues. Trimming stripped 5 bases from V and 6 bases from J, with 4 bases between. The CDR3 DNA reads TGTGCCAGCAGCCGGGATGAAAAACTGTTTTTT. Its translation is CASSRDEKLFF.

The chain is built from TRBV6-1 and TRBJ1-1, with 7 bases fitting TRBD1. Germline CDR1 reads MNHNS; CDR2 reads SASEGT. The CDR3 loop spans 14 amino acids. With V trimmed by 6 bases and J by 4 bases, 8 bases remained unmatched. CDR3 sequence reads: CASSPRQGSTEAFF. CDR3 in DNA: TGTGCCAGCAGCCCTAGACAGGGAAGCACTGAAGCTTTCTTT.

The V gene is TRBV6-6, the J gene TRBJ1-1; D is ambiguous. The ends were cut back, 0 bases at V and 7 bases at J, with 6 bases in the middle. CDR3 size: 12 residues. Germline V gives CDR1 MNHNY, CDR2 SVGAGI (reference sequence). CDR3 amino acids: CASSYSEGEAFF. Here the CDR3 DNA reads TGTGCCAGCAGTTACTCGGAGGGTGAAGCTTTCTTT.

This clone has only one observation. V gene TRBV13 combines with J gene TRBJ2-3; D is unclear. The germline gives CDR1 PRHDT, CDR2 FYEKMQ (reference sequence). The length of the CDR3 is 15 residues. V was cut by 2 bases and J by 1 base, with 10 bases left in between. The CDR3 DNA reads TGTGCCAGCAGCTTACGTCCGACCGGCACAGATACGCAGTATTTT. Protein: CASSLRPTGTDTQYF.

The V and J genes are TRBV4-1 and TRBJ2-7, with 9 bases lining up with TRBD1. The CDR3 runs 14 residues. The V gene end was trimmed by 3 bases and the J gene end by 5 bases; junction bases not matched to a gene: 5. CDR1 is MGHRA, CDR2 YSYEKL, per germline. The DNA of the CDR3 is TGCGCCAGCAGCCATCGAACAGGGGGCGACGAGCAGTACTTC. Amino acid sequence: CASSHRTGGDEQYF.

The CDR3 coding sequence is TGTGCCAGCAGCTTATTCCAAGAGACCCAGTACTTC. It encodes CASSLFQETQYF. The J gene is TRBJ2-5, the V gene TRBV7-8; no reliable D call. In germline, CDR1 is SGHVS, CDR2 FQNEAQ. The V and J ends lost 2 bases and 1 base respectively, with 2 bases between them. The CDR3 covers 12 residues.

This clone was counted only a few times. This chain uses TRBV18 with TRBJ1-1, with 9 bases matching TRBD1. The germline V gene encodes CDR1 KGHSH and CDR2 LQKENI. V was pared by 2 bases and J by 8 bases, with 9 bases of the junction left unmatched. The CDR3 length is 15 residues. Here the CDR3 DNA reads TGTGCCAGCTCACCAGTGGGACAGGGAACCCCCGAAGCTTTCTTT. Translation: CASSPVGQGTPEAFF.

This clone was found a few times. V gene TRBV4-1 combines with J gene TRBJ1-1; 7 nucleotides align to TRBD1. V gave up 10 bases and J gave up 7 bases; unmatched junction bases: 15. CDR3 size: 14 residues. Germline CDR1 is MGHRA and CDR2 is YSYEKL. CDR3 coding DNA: TGCGCCAACAGTCCCCTAGGGGGCGGGAGTGAAGCTTTCTTT. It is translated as CANSPLGGGSEAFF.